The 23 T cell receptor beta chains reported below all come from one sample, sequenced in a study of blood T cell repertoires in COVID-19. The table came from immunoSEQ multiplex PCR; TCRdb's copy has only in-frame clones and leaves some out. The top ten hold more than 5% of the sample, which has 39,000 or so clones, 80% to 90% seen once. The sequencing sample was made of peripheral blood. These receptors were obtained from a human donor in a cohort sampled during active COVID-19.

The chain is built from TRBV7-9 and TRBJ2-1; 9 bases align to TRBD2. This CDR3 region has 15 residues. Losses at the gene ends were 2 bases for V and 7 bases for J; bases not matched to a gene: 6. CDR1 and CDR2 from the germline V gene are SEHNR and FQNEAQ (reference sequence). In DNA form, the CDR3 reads TGTGCCAGCAGCTTAATGGCGGGGGGGATGAATGAGCAGTTCTTC. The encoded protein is CASSLMAGGMNEQFF.

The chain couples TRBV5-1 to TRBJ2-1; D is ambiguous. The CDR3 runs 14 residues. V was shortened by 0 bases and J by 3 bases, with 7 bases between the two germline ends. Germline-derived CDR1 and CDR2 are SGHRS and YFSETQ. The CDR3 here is CASSLGPSYNEQFF. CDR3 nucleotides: TGCGCCAGCAGCTTGGGGCCCAGCTACAATGAGCAGTTCTTC.

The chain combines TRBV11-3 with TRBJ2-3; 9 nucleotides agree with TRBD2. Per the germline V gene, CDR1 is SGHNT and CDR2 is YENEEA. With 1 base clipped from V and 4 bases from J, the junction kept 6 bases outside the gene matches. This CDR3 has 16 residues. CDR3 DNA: TGTGCCAGCAGCTTAGGGACTAGCGTTATGGCAGATACGCAGTATTTT. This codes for CASSLGTSVMADTQYF.

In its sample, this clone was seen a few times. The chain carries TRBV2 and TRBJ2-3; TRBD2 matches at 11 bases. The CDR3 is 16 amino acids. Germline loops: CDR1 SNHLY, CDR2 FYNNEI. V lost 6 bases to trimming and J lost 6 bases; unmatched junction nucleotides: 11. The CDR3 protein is CASSEGLAESGDTQYF. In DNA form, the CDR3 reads TGTGCCAGCAGCGAGGGACTAGCGGAGTCAGGGGATACGCAGTATTTT.

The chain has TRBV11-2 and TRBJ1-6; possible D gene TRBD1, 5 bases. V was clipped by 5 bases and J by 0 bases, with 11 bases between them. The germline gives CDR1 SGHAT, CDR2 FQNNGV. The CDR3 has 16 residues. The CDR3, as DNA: TGTGCCAGCAGCCGGACAAGCTCCTCCTATAATTCACCCCTCCACTTT. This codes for CASSRTSSSYNSPLHF.

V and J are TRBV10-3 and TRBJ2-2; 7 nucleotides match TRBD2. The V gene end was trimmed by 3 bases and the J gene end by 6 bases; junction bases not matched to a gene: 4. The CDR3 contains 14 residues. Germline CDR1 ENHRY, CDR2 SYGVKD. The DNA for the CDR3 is TGTGCCATCAGTGATCCAGGACTAGCCGGGGAGCTGTTTTTT. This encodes CAISDPGLAGELFF.

The CDR3 sequence is CSVFHQGRGPDTQYF. In nucleotides, the CDR3 is TGCAGCGTTTTCCACCAGGGCAGGGGCCCAGATACGCAGTATTTT. The chain uses TRBV29-1 and TRBJ2-3; D may be TRBD1 (6 bases). V was shortened by 5 bases and J by 4 bases, with 19 bases between the two germline ends. Germline CDR1 SQVTM, CDR2 ANQGSEA. The CDR3 extends over 15 amino acids.

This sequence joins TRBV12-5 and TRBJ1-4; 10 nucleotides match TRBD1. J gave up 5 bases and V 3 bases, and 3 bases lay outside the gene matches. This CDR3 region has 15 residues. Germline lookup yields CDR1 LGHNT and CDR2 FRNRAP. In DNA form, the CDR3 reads TGTGCTAGTGGTTTAGGACAGGGGGAGAATGAAAAACTGTTTTTT. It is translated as CASGLGQGENEKLFF. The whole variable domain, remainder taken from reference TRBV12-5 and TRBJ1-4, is DARVTQTPRHKVTEMGQEVTMRCQPILGHNTVFWYRQTMMQGLELLAYFRNRAPLDDSGMPKDRFSAEMPDATLATLKIQPSEPRDSAVYFCASGLGQGENEKLFFGSGTQLSVL.

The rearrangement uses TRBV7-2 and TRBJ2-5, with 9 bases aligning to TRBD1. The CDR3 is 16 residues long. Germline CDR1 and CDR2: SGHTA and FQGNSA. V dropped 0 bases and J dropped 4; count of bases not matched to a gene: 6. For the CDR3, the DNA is TGTGCCAGCAGCTTAGCGGGGACAGGGATGGGAGAGACCCAGTACTTC. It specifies CASSLAGTGMGETQYF.

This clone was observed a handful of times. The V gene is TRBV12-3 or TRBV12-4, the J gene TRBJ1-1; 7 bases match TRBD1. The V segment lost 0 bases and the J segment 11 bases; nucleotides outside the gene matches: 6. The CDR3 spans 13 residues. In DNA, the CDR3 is TGTGCCAGCAGTTTAGCGACAGGGCCGCCGGCTTTCTTT. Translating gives CASSLATGPPAFF.

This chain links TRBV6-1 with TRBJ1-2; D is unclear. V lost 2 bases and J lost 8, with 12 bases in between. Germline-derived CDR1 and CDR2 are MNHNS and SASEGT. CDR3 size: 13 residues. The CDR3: CASSEMQVRGYTF. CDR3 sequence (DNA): TGTGCCAGCAGTGAAATGCAGGTTAGGGGCTACACCTTC.

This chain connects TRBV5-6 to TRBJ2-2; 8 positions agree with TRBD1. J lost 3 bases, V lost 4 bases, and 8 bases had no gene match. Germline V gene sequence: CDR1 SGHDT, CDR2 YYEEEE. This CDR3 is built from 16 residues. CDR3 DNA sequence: TGTGCCAGCAGCACTCGACAGGGGTCGTACACCGGGGAGCTGTTTTTT. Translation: CASSTRQGSYTGELFF.

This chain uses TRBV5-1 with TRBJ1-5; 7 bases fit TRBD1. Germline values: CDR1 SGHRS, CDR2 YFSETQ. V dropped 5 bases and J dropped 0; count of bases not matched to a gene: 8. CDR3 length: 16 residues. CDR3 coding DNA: TGCGCCAGCAGTTTACAGGGGTCCTATAGCAATCAGCCCCAGCATTTT. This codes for CASSLQGSYSNQPQHF.

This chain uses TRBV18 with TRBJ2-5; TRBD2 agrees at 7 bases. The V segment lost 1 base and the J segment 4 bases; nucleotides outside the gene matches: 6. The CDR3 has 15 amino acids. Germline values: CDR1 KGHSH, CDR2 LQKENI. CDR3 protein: CASSPLVAGVETQYF. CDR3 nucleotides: TGTGCCAGCTCACCACTAGTGGCGGGGGTAGAGACCCAGTACTTC. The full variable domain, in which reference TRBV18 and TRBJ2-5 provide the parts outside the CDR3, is NAGVMQNPRHLVRRRGQEARLRCSPMKGHSHVYWYRQLPEEGLKFMVYLQKENIIDESGMPKERFSAEFPKEGPSILRIQQVVRGDSAAYFCASSPLVAGVETQYFGPGTRLLVL.

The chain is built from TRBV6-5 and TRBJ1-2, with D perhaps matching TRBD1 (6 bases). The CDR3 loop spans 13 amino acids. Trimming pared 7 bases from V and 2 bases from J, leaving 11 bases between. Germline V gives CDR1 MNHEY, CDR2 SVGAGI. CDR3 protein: CASTEGGNYGYTF. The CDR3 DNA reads TGTGCCAGCACCGAAGGGGGAAACTATGGCTACACCTTC.

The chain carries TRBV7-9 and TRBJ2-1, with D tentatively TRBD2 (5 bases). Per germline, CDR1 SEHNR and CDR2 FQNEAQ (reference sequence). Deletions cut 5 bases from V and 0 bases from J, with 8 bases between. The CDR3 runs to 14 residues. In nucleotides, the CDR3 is TGTGCCAGCAGCGAACGGGGCTCCTACAATGAGCAGTTCTTC. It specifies CASSERGSYNEQFF.

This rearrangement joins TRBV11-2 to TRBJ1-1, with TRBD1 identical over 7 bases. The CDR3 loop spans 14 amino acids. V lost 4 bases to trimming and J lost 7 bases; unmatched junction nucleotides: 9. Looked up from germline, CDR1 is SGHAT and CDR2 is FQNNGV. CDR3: CASSSIRGQIEAFF. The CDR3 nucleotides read TGTGCCAGCAGCTCCATTAGGGGGCAGATTGAAGCTTTCTTT. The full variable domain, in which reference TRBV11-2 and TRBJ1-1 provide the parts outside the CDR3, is EAGVAQSPRYKIIEKRQSVAFWCNPISGHATLYWYQQILGQGPKLLIQFQNNGVVDDSQLPKDRFSAERLKGVDSTLKIQPAKLEDSAVYLCASSSIRGQIEAFFGQGTRLTVV.

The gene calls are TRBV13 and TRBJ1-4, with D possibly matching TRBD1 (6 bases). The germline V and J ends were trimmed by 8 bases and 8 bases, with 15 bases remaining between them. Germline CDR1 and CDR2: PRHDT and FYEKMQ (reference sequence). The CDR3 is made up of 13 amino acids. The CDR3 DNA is TGTGCCAGCGGGGGGGGCCCAGGGGAAAAACTGTTTTTT. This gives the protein CASGGGPGEKLFF. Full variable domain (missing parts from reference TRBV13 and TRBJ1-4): AAGVIQSPRHLIKEKRETATLKCYPIPRHDTVYWYQQGPGQDPQFLISFYEKMQSDKGSIPDRFSAQQFSDYHSELNMSSLELGDSALYFCASGGGPGEKLFFGSGTQLSVL.

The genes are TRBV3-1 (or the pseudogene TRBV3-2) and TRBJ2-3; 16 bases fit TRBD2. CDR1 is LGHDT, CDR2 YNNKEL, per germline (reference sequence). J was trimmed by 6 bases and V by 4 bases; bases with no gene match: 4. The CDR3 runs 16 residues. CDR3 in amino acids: CASSPGTSGGDDTQYF. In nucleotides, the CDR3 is TGTGCCAGCAGCCCCGGGACTAGCGGGGGGGACGATACGCAGTATTTT.

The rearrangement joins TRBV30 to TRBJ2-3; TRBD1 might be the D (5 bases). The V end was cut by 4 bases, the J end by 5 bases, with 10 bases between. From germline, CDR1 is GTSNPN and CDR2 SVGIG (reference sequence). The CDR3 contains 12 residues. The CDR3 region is CAWTLGEDTQYF. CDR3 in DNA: TGTGCCTGGACCCTAGGGGAAGATACGCAGTATTTT.

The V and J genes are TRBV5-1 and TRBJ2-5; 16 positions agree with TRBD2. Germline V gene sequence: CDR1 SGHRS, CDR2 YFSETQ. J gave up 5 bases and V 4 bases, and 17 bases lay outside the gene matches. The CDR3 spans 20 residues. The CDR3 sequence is CASSPIGTSGGASSVETQYF. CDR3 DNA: TGCGCCAGCAGCCCGATCGGGACTAGCGGGGGGGCCTCATCGGTTGAGACCCAGTACTTC. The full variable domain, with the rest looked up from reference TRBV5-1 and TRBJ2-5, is KAGVTQTPRYLIKTRGQQVTLSCSPISGHRSVSWYQQTPGQGLQFLFEYFSETQRNKGNFPGRFSGRQFSNSRSEMNVSTLELGDSALYLCASSPIGTSGGASSVETQYFGPGTRLLVL.

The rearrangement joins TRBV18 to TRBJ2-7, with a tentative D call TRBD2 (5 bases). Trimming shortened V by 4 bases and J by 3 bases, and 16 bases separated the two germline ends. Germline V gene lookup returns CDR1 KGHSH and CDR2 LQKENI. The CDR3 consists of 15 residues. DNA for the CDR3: TGTGCCAGCTCACTACCCCGGGATCCCCTCTACGAGCAGTACTTC. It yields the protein CASSLPRDPLYEQYF.

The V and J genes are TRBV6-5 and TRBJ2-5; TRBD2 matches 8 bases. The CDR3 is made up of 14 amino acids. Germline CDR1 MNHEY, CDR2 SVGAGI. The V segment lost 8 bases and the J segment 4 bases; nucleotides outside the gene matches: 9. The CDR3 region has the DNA TGTGCCAGCTGCTTGGCGGGGGGCCCAGAGACCCAGTACTTC. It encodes CASCLAGGPETQYF.